The 17 T cell receptor beta chains given below trace back to one sample, sequenced in a study of early T cells in non-severe SARS-CoV-2 infection. Each CDR3 protein gets one entry after TCRdb re-called the 5' RACE reads with MiXCR. The sample has around 40,000 distinct CDR3 sequences; over 4.5% are singletons. The sample comprised whole blood. These receptors came from an adult who was a healthcare worker with PCR-confirmed SARS-CoV-2 infection or an uninfected control (not recorded which).

This clonotype was picked up many times. The chain combines TRBV21-1 with TRBJ2-7; whether TRBD1, the table's D call, matches the DNA was not checked. TRBV21-1 is deemed a pseudogene. This CDR3 comprises 11 residues. CDR3 in amino acids: CASSTGGEQYF. DNA of the CDR3: TGTGCCAGCAGCACGGGGGGCGAGCAGTACTTC.

This clonotype was seen a handful of times. In DNA form, the CDR3 reads TGTGCCAGCAGCCCCGGACAGGGGAACACTGAAGCTTTCTTT. Amino acid sequence: CASSPGQGNTEAFF. The V and J genes are TRBV7-3 and TRBJ1-1, with 8 positions matching TRBD1. Germline V gene lookup returns CDR1 SGHTA and CDR2 FQGTGA. The ends lost 5 bases at V and 1 base at J; junction bases unmatched: 3. This CDR3 region has 14 residues.

This clonotype was recorded many times. The chain is built from TRBV4-1 and TRBJ2-1; D is perhaps TRBD2 (6 bases). This CDR3 is built from 13 residues. Germline loops: CDR1 MGHRA, CDR2 YSYEKL. V lost 4 bases to trimming and J lost 7 bases, with 11 bases between them. The CDR3: CASSPLASNEQFF. The CDR3 DNA reads as TGCGCCAGCAGCCCACTAGCCAGTAATGAGCAGTTCTTC.

This clonotype was seen ten or more times. This chain joins TRBV12-3 or TRBV12-4 and TRBJ1-5, with D hard to call. The CDR3 has 15 residues. The germline V and J ends were trimmed by 2 bases and 3 bases, with 11 bases remaining between them. The CDR3 region has the DNA TGTGCCAGCAGTTTAACGGGCCAGGACAATCAGCCCCAGCATTTT. Translating gives CASSLTGQDNQPQHF.

Note on this clonotype: It may be a read error: a sequence one base away is much more abundant. This chain links TRBV2 with TRBJ2-3; D remains ambiguous. CDR1 is SNHLY and CDR2 is FYNNEI in the germline V gene. CDR3 length: 15 residues. CDR3: CASSEVGIRTDTQYF. The DNA for the CDR3 is TGCGCCAGCAGTGAAGTAGGGATCAGGACAGATACGCAGTATTTT.

The chain combines TRBV27 with TRBJ2-7; D not resolved. CDR3 length equals 12 residues. Trimming took off 5 bases at V and 4 bases at J, with 9 bases between the two ends. Per germline, CDR1 MNHEY and CDR2 SMNVEV (reference sequence). The CDR3 nucleotides read TGTGCCAGCAGTCTGAACCCTTACGAGCAGTACTTC. Translated, it gives CASSLNPYEQYF.

This clonotype was observed a handful of times. The V and J genes are TRBV18 and TRBJ2-2, with TRBD2 matching 14 bases. J lost 6 bases, V lost 3 bases, and 3 bases had no gene match. The CDR3 covers 16 residues. CDR1 is KGHSH, CDR2 LQKENI, per germline. CDR3 nucleotides: TGTGCCAGCTCACCGGGACTAGCGGGAGAGGCCGGGGAGCTGTTTTTT. Its translation is CASSPGLAGEAGELFF.

This chain connects TRBV6-6 to TRBJ1-1, with D unresolved. V gave up 6 bases and J gave up 5 bases, with 10 bases separating them. Germline-derived CDR1 and CDR2 are MNHNY and SVGAGI (reference sequence). The CDR3 runs to 12 residues. CDR3: CASRRVGTEAFF. DNA for the CDR3: TGTGCCAGCAGGAGGGTCGGGACTGAAGCTTTCTTT.

The chain has TRBV12-3 or TRBV12-4 and TRBJ2-4, with unresolved D. The CDR3 is 14 amino acids. V lost 8 bases, J lost 0 bases, and 11 bases lay in between. CDR3 sequence (DNA): TGTGCCAGCTCCCCCCCTGGAGCCAAAAACATTCAGTACTTC. This translates into CASSPPGAKNIQYF.

This clonotype was seen a handful of times. This sequence joins TRBV7-2 and TRBJ1-4; 9 bases line up with TRBD1. Per germline, CDR1 SGHTA and CDR2 FQGNSA. CDR3 length: 15 amino acids. V dropped 5 bases and J dropped 6; count of bases not matched to a gene: 7. CDR3 in DNA: TGTGCCAGCAGCCCCGGACAGGGGCGTGATGAAAAACTGTTTTTT. Its translation is CASSPGQGRDEKLFF.

V gene TRBV18 combines with J gene TRBJ2-7, with 10 bases matching TRBD2. CDR1 and CDR2 (germline): KGHSH, LQKENI. The CDR3 covers 16 residues. Trimming at V came to 4 bases and at J to 0 bases, leaving 6 bases not matched to a gene. CDR3 sequence (DNA): TGTGCCAGCTCACTTACTAGCGGGGCTAGCTCCTACGAGCAGTACTTC. As protein: CASSLTSGASSYEQYF.

This clonotype was seen many times. The chain links TRBV7-8 to TRBJ1-1, with D unresolved. Trimming took 2 bases from V and 1 from J, leaving 8 bases between them. In germline, CDR1 is SGHVS, CDR2 FQNEAQ. The CDR3 has 14 residues. The CDR3 coding sequence is TGTGCCAGCAGCTTAAGGGAGACGAACACTGAAGCTTTCTTT. Its protein is CASSLRETNTEAFF.

This clonotype was detected many times. The chain combines TRBV28 with TRBJ1-4; TRBD1 might be the D (6 bases). The CDR3 has 14 amino acids. Germline V lookup: CDR1 MDHEN, CDR2 SYDVKM. The V gene lost 2 bases and the J gene lost 8 bases, with 12 bases spanning the gap. CDR3 in DNA: TGTGCCAGCAGTTTACCAGGGGCTGGAGAAAAACTGTTTTTT. This encodes CASSLPGAGEKLFF.

This clonotype was observed at least ten times. The genes are TRBV19 and TRBJ1-5, with no clear D. Germline CDR1 reads LNHDA; CDR2 reads SQIVND (reference sequence). Between the trimmed V and J ends, which lost 5 bases and 5 bases, there was a span of 10 bases. The CDR3 is 13 residues long. DNA of the CDR3: TGTGCCAGTAGTGATCGTAGTGATCAGCCCCAGCATTTT. Its protein product is CASSDRSDQPQHF. Full variable domain (rest looked up from reference TRBV19 and TRBJ1-5): DGGITQSPKYLFRKEGQNVTLSCEQNLNHDAMYWYRQDPGQGLRLIYYSQIVNDFQKGDIAEGYSVSREKKESFPLTVTSAQKNPTAFYLCASSDRSDQPQHFGDGTRLSIL.

In its sample, this clonotype was seen many times. This chain connects TRBV11-2 to TRBJ2-1; D possibly matches TRBD1 or TRBD2 (5 bases each). V was pared by 8 bases and J by 0 bases, with 14 bases between. Germline values: CDR1 SGHAT, CDR2 FQNNGV. The CDR3 sequence is 15 residues long. The CDR3 spells CASGGGDLSYNEQFF. CDR3 DNA sequence: TGTGCCAGCGGGGGTGGGGACCTCTCCTACAATGAGCAGTTCTTC.

In this sample, this clonotype turned up many times. V and J are TRBV20-1 and TRBJ2-1, with TRBD2 matching 8 bases. The CDR3 is 14 residues long. Germline lookup yields CDR1 DFQATT and CDR2 SNEGSKA (reference sequence). Unmatched junction bases numbered 6, after V lost 5 bases and J lost 3 bases. CDR3: CSAPKLAVYNEQFF. DNA for the CDR3: TGCAGTGCTCCTAAACTAGCGGTCTACAATGAGCAGTTCTTC.

The chain combines TRBV27 with TRBJ1-6; 7 bases agree with TRBD1. There are 15 residues in the CDR3. The trim removed 8 bases at V and 3 bases at J, leaving 7 bases unmatched. From germline, CDR1 is MNHEY and CDR2 SMNVEV (reference sequence). The CDR3 region has the DNA TGTGCCAGCGCCCTGAGGGACAGCTATAATTCACCCCTCCACTTT. Translated: CASALRDSYNSPLHF.